This TCR beta chain stems from a study of CD8+CD57+ T cells in acquired aplastic anemia. Across the whole study: The DNA of sorted CD4+ and CD8+ cells averaged roughly 3 ug. Study conclusions and caveats: Researchers reported that CD8+ Simpson's diversity was not significantly different in patients versus controls. Patients and controls turned out to have roughly 31 CD8+ CDR3 sequences in common.

CDR3 length: 14 residues. V dropped 3 bases and J dropped 2; count of bases not matched to a gene: 1. The germline gives CDR1 SGHRS, CDR2 YFSETQ. In the case of this clonotype: Its antigen is unidentified.

The template used for profiling TCR beta VDJ and CDR3 was genomic DNA. MiXCR, applied by TCRdb to the reads, yields one record per CDR3 protein. The sample shows 400,000 to 600,000 distinct CDR3 sequences, about a third of them seen only once. The patients chosen for sequencing had shown expansion of CD8+CD57+ cells (detected by flow cytometry). Every patient was diagnosed with severe acquired aplastic anemia. Sequencing was performed on sorted CD4+, CD8+, or CD8+CD57+ T cells (not recorded which) from PBMCs. The chain combines TRBV5-1 with TRBJ2-3; 9 bases align to TRBD1. The sequence was obtained from a human donor with aplastic anemia. The CDR3 DNA reads TGCGCCAGCAGCTCACAGGGGGCCACAGATACGCAGTATTTT. The encoded protein is CASSSQGATDTQYF.